This T cell receptor beta chain was identified in a study of T cells expressing NK-cell markers. About the study: Underlying the TCR beta repertoires were sorted CD3+CD56+NKG2C+, CD3+CD56+NKG2C- and CD3+CD56-NKG2C+ T cells.

Generation of TCR beta cDNA was performed by 5'RACE template switching incorporating UMIs. For each CDR3 protein, TCRdb gives one entry from its re-call of the 5' RACE reads, without DNA. Its listing shows over 150,000 distinct CDR3 sequences. Looked up from germline, CDR1 is SGDLS and CDR2 is YYNGEE. The CDR3 loop spans 14 amino acids. The sequence came from a man aged 18-75 years in good health. The sequenced sample consisted of blood T cells: a sorted CD56 or NKG2C T cell subset, CD4+ or CD8+ T cells, or bulk PBMC T cells (not recorded which). This rearrangement joins TRBV9 to TRBJ1-6; there is no DNA to check the TCRdb D call of TRBD1. The chain's CDR3 is CASNWADSDSPLHF.